This T cell receptor beta chain was identified in a study of blood T cell repertoires in COVID-19. The authors' processing: Scientists estimated how many nucleated cells there were by amplifying reference gene primers. Here immunoSEQ multiplex PCR was the method, and the copy in TCRdb shows in-frame clones only, minus some. V, J and clone size are those of that table, while D and trimming were read from the DNA. The data show just under 65,000 clones, under 80% seen once. Germline trimming cut 7 bases from V and 6 bases from J; bases unmatched to any gene: 7. Germline V gene data show CDR1 as SNHLY and CDR2 as FYNNEI. The CDR3 loop spans 13 amino acids.

V and J are TRBV2 and TRBJ2-3; 7 nucleotides align to TRBD2. The sample consisted of peripheral blood. The TCR was taken from a human donor in a cohort sampled during active COVID-19. The CDR3 DNA sequence: TGTGCCAGCACGCTCCGAGCGGGGGATACGCAGTATTTT. It translates to CASTLRAGDTQYF.